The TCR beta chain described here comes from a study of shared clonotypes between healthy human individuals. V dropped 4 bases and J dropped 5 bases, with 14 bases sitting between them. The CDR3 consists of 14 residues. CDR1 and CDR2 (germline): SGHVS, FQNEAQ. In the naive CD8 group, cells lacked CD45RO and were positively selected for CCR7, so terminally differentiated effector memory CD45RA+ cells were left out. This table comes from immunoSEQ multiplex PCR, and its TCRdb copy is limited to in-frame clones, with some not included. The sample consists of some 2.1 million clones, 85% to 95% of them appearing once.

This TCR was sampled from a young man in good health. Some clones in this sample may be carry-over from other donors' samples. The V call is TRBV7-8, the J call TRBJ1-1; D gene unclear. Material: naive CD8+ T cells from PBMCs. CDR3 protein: CASSSQRAGTEAFF. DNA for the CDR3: TGTGCCAGCAGCTCACAAAGAGCGGGGACTGAAGCTTTCTTT.